Below, 7 T cell receptor beta chains from the same sample are listed, as sequenced in a study of blood T cell repertoires in COVID-19. Sequenced by immunoSEQ multiplex PCR; TCRdb stores in-frame clones only, minus some. This table has about 82,000 clones, roughly 89% appearing once. Sample: PBMCs or T cells enriched from blood (not recorded which). The receptors originated from a woman aged 45 to 65 with acute COVID-19.

V gene TRBV24-1 combines with J gene TRBJ2-2; TRBD2 aligns across 7 bases. This CDR3 has 18 amino acids. CDR1 is KGHDR, CDR2 SFDVKD, per germline. V was pared by 4 bases and J by 2 bases, with 12 bases of the junction left unmatched. The CDR3 DNA reads as TGTGCCACCAGTGAACTCCGGGGGAGGGGAGTAAACACCGGGGAGCTGTTTTTT. Amino acids: CATSELRGRGVNTGELFF.

The chain employs TRBV10-1 and TRBJ1-1; a possible D gene is TRBD1 (5 bases). V was clipped by 5 bases and J by 4 bases, with 8 bases between them. CDR1 WNHNN and CDR2 SYGVQD come from the germline V gene (reference sequence). CDR3 length: 12 amino acids. The CDR3 here is CASSTGGTEAFF. As DNA, the CDR3 is TGCGCCAGCAGTACGGGGGGCACTGAAGCTTTCTTT.

The J gene is TRBJ2-2, the V gene TRBV10-3; tentative D call: TRBD2 (5 bases). Germline loops: CDR1 ENHRY, CDR2 SYGVKD. The CDR3 consists of 16 residues. V was pared by 4 bases and J by 1 base, with 13 bases between. The CDR3 nucleotides read TGTGCCATCAGTGGTGTCTACGGGGTGAACACCGGGGAGCTGTTTTTT. As protein: CAISGVYGVNTGELFF.

V is TRBV29-1 and J is TRBJ1-1, with unresolved D. CDR1 is SQVTM, CDR2 ANQGSEA, per germline. The CDR3 length is 11 residues. V was pared by 4 bases and J by 4 bases, with 7 bases between. CDR3: CSVGALTEAFF. The DNA for the CDR3 is TGCAGCGTTGGGGCACTCACTGAAGCTTTCTTT.

The chain couples TRBV29-1 to TRBJ1-1; no definite D call. This CDR3 is 13 amino acids long. V lost 2 bases to trimming and J lost 1 base, with 8 bases between them. The germline V gene encodes CDR1 SQVTM and CDR2 ANQGSEA. CDR3 region: CSVERSGNTEAFF. CDR3 coding DNA: TGCAGCGTTGAAAGATCGGGGAACACTGAAGCTTTCTTT.

The CDR3 DNA sequence: TGCGCCAGCAGCTTATTGAGGAAAGGCACCGGGGAGCTGTTTTTT. It codes for CASSLLRKGTGELFF. The chain links TRBV5-1 to TRBJ2-2; D remains unclear. V lost 2 bases, J lost 4 bases, and 12 bases lay in between. The CDR3 is 15 residues long. The germline V gene encodes CDR1 SGHRS and CDR2 YFSETQ.

This clone was seen a single time. The chain links TRBV7-6 to TRBJ1-1; TRBD1 matches at 7 bases. CDR3 size: 15 residues. The V gene end was trimmed by 5 bases and the J gene end by 0 bases; junction bases not matched to a gene: 6. Germline V lookup: CDR1 SGHVS, CDR2 FNYEAQ. This chain's CDR3 is CASSNSGTVNTEAFF. The CDR3 DNA is TGTGCCAGCAGCAATTCCGGGACAGTGAACACTGAAGCTTTCTTT.